This TCR beta chain appears in the sequencing data of a study of Tregs in tolerant kidney transplant recipients (dated by TCRdb to between 2019 and 2020). At the level of the whole study: Transplants used related donors with nonmyeloablative bone marrow transplantation; mixed chimerism was transient in the human trials. The study applied TCRbeta sequencing to find donor-specific regulatory T cells before combined kidney and bone marrow transplantation and then followed those same cells after transplant. General findings and caveats noted by the study authors: PCR primers changed over time for some patients, so nucleotide-level comparison across those patients' samples was not possible. In tolerant patients, the expansion of donor-specific Tregs was greater than global Treg expansion, suggesting that the expansion was antigen-driven rather than nonspecific. The most biologically relevant and donor-specific TCRbeta repertoire appeared to be identified by expanding Tregs with activated donor B cells. The study was constrained by small patient numbers, and validation of the findings is required in larger populations and under other immunosuppression protocols. Biological reproducibility was not examined directly, but technical replication error appeared to be minimal.

According to the study, the label for this sample's time point signals: blood sample drawn before combined kidney and bone marrow transplant. Thawed PBMCs were FACS-sorted into unstimulated Tregs (CD4+CD25+CD127-), CD4+ non-Tregs (CD4+CD25-), CD4 cells and CD8 cells. A few combined kidney and bone marrow transplant recipients from the ITN036ST trial were included as patients, and samples were available only from these trial subjects. Healthy control blood was processed to PBMCs with a Ficoll density gradient and then cryopreserved, whereas patient PBMCs were collected both before and after transplant. For TCRbeta CDR3 sequencing, genomic DNA was extracted from sorted cells using the QIAGEN DNeasy Blood and Tissue Kit. Through immunoSEQ, high-throughput TCRbeta CDR3 sequencing was done commercially, including PCR amplification with internal controls and bias correction. On the study's bioinformatics: Unique productive TCRbeta sequences were defined by CDR3 nucleotide sequence when primers matched and otherwise by CDR3 amino acid sequence together with Vbeta and Jbeta genes. As a correction for sorting error, sequences shared between sorted populations at a frequency ratio of 2:1 or less were discarded, and the remaining shared sequences were assigned to the higher population. A sequence counted as donor-reactive if, in CFSE-low cells, the sequence had a frequency of at least 0.01% and was expanded at least 5-fold compared with unstimulated cells. Jensen-Shannon divergence, calculated on the top 100 TCRbeta sequences ranked by frequency, was used to quantify repertoire divergence. For any sample with multiple sequencing runs, sorting error was corrected in each run separately before the runs were pooled. TCRdb re-hosts the immuneACCESS table, in-frame sequences only. Its copies lack some clones; in the studies checked, an unresolved V gene accounts for under half of them, and the cause for the rest is not known. That table furnishes V, J and clone size, whereas the DNA furnished D and trimming. The sample has roughly 80,000 clones on record, approximately 98% of them singletons. About 0.61% of the sample goes to the ten largest clones.

The CDR3 runs 15 residues from the cysteine to the phenylalanine. Only the CDR3 part of the read is kept: 45 bases, read in frame from the first base. Based on the germline V gene (reference sequence), the CDR1 and CDR2 sequences are LNHDA and SQIVND. V loses 4 bases of germline sequence and J loses 2 bases, and the interval between the two ends is 12 bases. A word on this clone: What antigen it recognizes has not been identified. The input lacks base qualities; no much larger clone sits a single base away.

The V gene is TRBV19 and the J gene is TRBJ2-1, and possibly TRBD1, on 5 matching bases. Here the sequenced sample was CD4+ T cells from blood, taken before the transplant. This receptor was obtained from a human donor who received a combined kidney and bone marrow transplant. In nucleotide form, the sequence is TGTGCCAGTAGTACCCAGGGTTTGCCCTACAATGAGCAGTTCTTC. It translates to CASSTQGLPYNEQFF. Supplemented by the reference TRBV19 and TRBJ2-1 proteins around the CDR3, the complete variable domain is DGGITQSPKYLFRKEGQNVTLSCEQNLNHDAMYWYRQDPGQGLRLIYYSQIVNDFQKGDIAEGYSVSREKKESFPLTVTSAQKNPTAFYLCASSTQGLPYNEQFFGPGTRLTVL.